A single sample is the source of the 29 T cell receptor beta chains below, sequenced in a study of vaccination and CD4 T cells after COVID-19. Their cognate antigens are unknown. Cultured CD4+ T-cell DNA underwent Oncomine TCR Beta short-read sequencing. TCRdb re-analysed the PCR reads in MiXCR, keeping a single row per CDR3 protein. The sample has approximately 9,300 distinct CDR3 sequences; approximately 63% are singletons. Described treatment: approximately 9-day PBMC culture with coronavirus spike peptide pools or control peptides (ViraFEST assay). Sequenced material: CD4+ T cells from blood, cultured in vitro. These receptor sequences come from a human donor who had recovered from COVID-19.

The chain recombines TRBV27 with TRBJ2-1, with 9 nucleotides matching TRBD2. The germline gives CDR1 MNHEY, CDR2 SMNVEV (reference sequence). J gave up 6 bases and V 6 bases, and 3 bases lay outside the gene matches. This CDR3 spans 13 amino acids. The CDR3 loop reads CASRSSGTNEQFF. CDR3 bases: TGTGCCAGCAGGTCTAGCGGGACCAATGAGCAGTTCTTC.

The CDR3 DNA reads as TGTGCCAGCAACAAGGCGGGGGTCACAGATACGCAGTATTTT. Protein product: CASNKAGVTDTQYF. The chain has TRBV9 and TRBJ2-3; 7 bases align to TRBD2. V gave up 6 bases and J gave up 2 bases; unmatched junction bases: 6. This CDR3 is built from 14 residues. CDR1 and CDR2 from the germline V gene are SGDLS and YYNGEE.

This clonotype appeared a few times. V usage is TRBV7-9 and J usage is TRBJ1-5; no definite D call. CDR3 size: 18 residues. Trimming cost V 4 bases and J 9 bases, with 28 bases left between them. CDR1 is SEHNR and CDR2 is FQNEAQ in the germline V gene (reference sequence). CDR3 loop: CASSSGYPGLYDPSPQHF. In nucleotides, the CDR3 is TGTGCCAGCAGCTCTGGGTATCCTGGGCTTTATGACCCATCGCCCCAGCATTTT. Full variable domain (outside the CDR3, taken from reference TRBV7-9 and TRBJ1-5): DTGVSQNPRHKITKRGQNVTFRCDPISEHNRLYWYRQTLGQGPEFLTYFQNEAQLEKSRLLSDRFSAERPKGSFSTLEIQRTEQGDSAMYLCASSSGYPGLYDPSPQHFGDGTRLSIL.

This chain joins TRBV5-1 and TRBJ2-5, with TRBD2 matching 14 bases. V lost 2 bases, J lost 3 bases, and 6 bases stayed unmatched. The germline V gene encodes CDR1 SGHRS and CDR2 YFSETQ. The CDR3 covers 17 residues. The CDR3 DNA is TGCGCCAGCAGCTTAGGGGGGGGACTAGCGGGAGAAGAGACCCAGTACTTC. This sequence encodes CASSLGGGLAGEETQYF.

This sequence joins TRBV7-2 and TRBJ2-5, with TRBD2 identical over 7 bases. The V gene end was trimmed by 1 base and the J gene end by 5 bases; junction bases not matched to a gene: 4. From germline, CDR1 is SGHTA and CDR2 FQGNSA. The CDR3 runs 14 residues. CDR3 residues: CASSLVGAGETQYF. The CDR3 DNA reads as TGTGCCAGCAGCTTAGTGGGAGCGGGGGAGACCCAGTACTTC.

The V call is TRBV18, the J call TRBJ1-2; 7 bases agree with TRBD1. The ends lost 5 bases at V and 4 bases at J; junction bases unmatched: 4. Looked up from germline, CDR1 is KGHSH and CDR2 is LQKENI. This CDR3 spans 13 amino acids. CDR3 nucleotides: TGTGCCAGCTCAGAAGGACAGGTCTATGGCTACACCTTC. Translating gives CASSEGQVYGYTF. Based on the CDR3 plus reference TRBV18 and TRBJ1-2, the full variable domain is NAGVMQNPRHLVRRRGQEARLRCSPMKGHSHVYWYRQLPEEGLKFMVYLQKENIIDESGMPKERFSAEFPKEGPSILRIQQVVRGDSAAYFCASSEGQVYGYTFGSGTRLTVV.

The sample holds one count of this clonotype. The CDR3 spells CAWSPGPGTSRGQYF. The CDR3 bases are TGTGCCTGGAGTCCGGGGCCAGGCACGTCACGCGGGCAGTACTTC. The chain uses TRBV30 and TRBJ2-7; D possibly uses TRBD1 or TRBD2 (5 bases each). V dropped 2 bases and J dropped 9 bases, with 23 bases sitting between them. The CDR3 consists of 15 residues. Germline CDR1 is GTSNPN and CDR2 is SVGIG (reference sequence). The full variable domain, in which reference TRBV30 and TRBJ2-7 provide the parts outside the CDR3, is SQTIHQWPATLVQPVGSPLSLECTVEGTSNPNLYWYRQAAGRGLQLLFYSVGIGQISSEVPQNLSASRPQDRQFILSSKKLLLSDSGFYLCAWSPGPGTSRGQYFGPGTRLTVT.

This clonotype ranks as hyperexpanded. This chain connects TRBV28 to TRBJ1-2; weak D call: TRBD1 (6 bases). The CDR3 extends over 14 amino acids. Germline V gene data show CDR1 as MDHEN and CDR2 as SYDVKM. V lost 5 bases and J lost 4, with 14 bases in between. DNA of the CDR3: TGTGCCAGCAGTCCCACGGGACATAGCTATGGCTACACCTTC. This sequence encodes CASSPTGHSYGYTF.

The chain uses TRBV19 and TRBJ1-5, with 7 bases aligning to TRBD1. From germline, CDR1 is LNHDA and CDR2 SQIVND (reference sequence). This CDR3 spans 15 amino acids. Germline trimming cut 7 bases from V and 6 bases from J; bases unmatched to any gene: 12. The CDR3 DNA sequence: TGTGCCAGTACCGAGACAGGGAGAGTGGGTCAGCCCCAGCATTTT. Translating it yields CASTETGRVGQPQHF. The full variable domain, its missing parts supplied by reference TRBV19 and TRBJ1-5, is DGGITQSPKYLFRKEGQNVTLSCEQNLNHDAMYWYRQDPGQGLRLIYYSQIVNDFQKGDIAEGYSVSREKKESFPLTVTSAQKNPTAFYLCASTETGRVGQPQHFGDGTRLSIL.

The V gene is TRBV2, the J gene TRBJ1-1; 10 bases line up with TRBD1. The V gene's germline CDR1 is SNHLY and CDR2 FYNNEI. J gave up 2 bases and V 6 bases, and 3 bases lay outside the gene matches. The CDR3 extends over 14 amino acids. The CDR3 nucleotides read TGTGCCAGCAGGGACAGGGGGGGAAACACTGAAGCTTTCTTT. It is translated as CASRDRGGNTEAFF. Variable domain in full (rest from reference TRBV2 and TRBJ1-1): EPEVTQTPSHQVTQMGQEVILRCVPISNHLYFYWYRQILGQKVEFLVSFYNNEISEKSEIFDDQFSVERPDGSNFTLKIRSTKLEDSAMYFCASRDRGGNTEAFFGQGTRLTVV.

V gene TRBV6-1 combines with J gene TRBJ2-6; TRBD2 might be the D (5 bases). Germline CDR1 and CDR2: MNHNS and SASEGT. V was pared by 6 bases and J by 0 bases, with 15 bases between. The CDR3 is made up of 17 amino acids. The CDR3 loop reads CASSGVGLISGANVLTF. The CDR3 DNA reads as TGTGCCAGCAGCGGCGTTGGACTGATCTCTGGGGCCAACGTCCTGACTTTC.

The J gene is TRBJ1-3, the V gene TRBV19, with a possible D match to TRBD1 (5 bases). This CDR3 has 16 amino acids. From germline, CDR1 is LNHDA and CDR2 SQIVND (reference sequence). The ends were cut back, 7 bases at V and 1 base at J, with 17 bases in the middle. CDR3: CASKALVGLSGNTIYF. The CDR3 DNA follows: TGTGCCAGTAAGGCCCTGGTGGGGCTATCTGGAAACACCATATATTTT. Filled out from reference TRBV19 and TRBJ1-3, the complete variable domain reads DGGITQSPKYLFRKEGQNVTLSCEQNLNHDAMYWYRQDPGQGLRLIYYSQIVNDFQKGDIAEGYSVSREKKESFPLTVTSAQKNPTAFYLCASKALVGLSGNTIYFGEGSWLTVV.

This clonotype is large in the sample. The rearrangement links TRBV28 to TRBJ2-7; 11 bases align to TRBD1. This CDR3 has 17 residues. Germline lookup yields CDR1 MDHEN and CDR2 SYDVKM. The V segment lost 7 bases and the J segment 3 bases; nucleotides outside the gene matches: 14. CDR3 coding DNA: TGTGCCAGCATCACTTTGACAACCGGGACAGGGGGCTACGAGCAGTACTTC. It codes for CASITLTTGTGGYEQYF.

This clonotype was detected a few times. CDR3 bases: TGTGCCAGTGGCGGGGGACAGTCTAACTATGGCTACACCTTC. Encoded protein: CASGGGQSNYGYTF. The chain recombines TRBV6-1 with TRBJ1-2; 7 bases map to TRBD1. The CDR3 has 14 amino acids. CDR1 and CDR2 (germline): MNHNS, SASEGT. V trimming: 9 bases; J trimming: 0 bases; junction bases outside the gene matches: 7.

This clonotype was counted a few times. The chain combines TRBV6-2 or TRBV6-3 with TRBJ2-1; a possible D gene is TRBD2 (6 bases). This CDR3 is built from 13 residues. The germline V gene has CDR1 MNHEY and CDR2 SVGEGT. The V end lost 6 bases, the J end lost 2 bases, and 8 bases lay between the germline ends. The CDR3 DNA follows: TGTGCCAGCAGGTTAGCGGCCTACAATGAGCAGTTCTTC. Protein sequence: CASRLAAYNEQFF.

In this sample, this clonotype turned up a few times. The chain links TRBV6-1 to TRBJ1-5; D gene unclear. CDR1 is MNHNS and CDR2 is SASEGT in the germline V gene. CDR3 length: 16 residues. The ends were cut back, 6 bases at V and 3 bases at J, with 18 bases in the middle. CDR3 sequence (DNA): TGTGCCAGCAGCTCTTACTCGGCCGCCACCAATCAGCCCCAGCATTTT. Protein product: CASSSYSAATNQPQHF.

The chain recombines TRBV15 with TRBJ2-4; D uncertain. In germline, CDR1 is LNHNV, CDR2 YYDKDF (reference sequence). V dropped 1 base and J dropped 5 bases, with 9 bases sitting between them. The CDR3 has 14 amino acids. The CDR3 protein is CATSRVGVENIQYF. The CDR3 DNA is TGTGCCACCAGCAGAGTAGGAGTCGAAAACATTCAGTACTTC.

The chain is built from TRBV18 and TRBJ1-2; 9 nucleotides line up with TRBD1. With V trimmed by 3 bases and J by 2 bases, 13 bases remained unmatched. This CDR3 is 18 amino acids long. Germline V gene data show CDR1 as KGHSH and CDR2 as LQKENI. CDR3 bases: TGTGCCAGCTCACCGTCCCGGGACAGGGAATTGAGCAACTATGGCTACACCTTC. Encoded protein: CASSPSRDRELSNYGYTF. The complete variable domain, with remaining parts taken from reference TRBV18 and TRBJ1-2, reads NAGVMQNPRHLVRRRGQEARLRCSPMKGHSHVYWYRQLPEEGLKFMVYLQKENIIDESGMPKERFSAEFPKEGPSILRIQQVVRGDSAAYFCASSPSRDRELSNYGYTFGSGTRLTVV.

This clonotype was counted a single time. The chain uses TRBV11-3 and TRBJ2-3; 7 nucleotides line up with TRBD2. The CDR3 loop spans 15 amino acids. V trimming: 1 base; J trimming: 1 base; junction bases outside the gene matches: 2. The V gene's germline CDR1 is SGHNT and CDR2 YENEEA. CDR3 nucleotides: TGTGCCAGCAGCTTAGGACGGGAGGGCACAGATACGCAGTATTTT. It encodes CASSLGREGTDTQYF.

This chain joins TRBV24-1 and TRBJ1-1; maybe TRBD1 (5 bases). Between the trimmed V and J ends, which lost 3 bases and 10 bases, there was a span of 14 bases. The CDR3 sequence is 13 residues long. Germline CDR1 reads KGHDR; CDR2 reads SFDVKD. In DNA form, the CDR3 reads TGTGCCACCAGTGATCGAACGGGGGGAGTAGCTTTCTTT. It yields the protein CATSDRTGGVAFF.

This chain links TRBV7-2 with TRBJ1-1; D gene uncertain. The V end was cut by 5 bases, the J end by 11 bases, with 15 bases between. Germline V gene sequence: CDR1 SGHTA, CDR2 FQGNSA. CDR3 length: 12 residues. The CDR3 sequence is CASSRRRGGAFF. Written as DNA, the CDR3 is TGTGCCAGCAGCCGACGGCGCGGTGGGGCTTTCTTT.

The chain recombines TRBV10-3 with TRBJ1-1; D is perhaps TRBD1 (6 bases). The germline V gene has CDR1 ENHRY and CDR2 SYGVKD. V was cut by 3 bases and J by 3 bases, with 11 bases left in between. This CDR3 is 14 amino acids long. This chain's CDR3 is CAISEGQLYTEAFF. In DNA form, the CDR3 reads TGTGCCATCAGTGAAGGACAGTTATACACTGAAGCTTTCTTT.

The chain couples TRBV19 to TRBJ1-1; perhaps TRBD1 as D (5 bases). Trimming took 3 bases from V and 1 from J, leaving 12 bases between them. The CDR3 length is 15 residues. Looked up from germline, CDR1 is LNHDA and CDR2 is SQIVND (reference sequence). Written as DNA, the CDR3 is TGTGCCAGTAGTATGGGGACTCTGGGGAACACTGAAGCTTTCTTT. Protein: CASSMGTLGNTEAFF.

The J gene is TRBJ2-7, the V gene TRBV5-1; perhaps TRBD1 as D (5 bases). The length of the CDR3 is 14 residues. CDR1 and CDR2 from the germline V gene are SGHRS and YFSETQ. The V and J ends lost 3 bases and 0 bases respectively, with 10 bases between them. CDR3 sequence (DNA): TGCGCCAGCAGCTCGGACACGAGCTCCTACGAGCAGTACTTC. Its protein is CASSSDTSSYEQYF.

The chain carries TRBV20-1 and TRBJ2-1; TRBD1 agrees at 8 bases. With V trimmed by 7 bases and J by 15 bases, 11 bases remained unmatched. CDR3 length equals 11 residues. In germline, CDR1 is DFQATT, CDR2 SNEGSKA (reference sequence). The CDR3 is CSGGPAGQAFF. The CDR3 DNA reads TGCAGTGGGGGCCCGGCGGGACAGGCGTTCTTC.

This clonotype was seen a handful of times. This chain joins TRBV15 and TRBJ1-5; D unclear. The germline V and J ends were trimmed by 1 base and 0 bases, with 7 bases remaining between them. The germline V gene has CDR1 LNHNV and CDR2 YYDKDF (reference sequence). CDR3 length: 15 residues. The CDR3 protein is CATSRARYSNQPQHF. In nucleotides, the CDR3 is TGTGCCACCAGCAGAGCGAGGTATAGCAATCAGCCCCAGCATTTT.

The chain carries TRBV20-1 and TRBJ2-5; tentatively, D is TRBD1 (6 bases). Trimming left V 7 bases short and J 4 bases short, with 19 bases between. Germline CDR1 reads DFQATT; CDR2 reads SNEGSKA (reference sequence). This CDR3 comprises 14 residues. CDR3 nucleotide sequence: TGCAGTGTCACACGAGATGGGGGCGCAGAGACCCAGTACTTC. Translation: CSVTRDGGAETQYF.

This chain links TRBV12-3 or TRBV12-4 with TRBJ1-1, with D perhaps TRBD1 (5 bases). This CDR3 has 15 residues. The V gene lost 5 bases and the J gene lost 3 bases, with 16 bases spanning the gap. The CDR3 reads CASSRTGRVDTEAFF. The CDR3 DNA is TGTGCCAGCAGTCGGACCGGCAGGGTGGACACTGAAGCTTTCTTT.

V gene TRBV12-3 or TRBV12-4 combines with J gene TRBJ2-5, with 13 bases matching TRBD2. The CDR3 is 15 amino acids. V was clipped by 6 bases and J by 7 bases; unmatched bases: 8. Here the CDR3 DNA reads TGTGCCAGCAGACCGGGACTAGCGGGATATGGGACCCAGTACTTC. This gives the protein CASRPGLAGYGTQYF.